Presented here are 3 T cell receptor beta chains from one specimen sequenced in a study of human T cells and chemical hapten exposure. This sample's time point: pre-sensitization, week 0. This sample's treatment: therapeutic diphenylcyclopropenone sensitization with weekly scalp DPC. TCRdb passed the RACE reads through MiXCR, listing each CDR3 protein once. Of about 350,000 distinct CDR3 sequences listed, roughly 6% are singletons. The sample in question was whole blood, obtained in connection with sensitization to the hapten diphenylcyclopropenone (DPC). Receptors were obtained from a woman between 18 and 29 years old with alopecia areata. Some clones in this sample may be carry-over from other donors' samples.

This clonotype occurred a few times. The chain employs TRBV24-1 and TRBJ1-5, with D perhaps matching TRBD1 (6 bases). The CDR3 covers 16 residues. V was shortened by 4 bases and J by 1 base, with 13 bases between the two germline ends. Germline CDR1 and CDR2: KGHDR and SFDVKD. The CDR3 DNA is TGTGCCACCAGTGAGGCCGGGACATCGAGCAATCAGCCCCAGCATTTT. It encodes CATSEAGTSSNQPQHF.

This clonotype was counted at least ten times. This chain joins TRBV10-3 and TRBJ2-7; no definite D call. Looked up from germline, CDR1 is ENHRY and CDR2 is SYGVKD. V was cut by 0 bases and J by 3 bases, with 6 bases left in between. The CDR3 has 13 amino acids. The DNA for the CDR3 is TGTGCCATCAGTGAGTCGCTGGGCTACGAGCAGTACTTC. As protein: CAISESLGYEQYF.

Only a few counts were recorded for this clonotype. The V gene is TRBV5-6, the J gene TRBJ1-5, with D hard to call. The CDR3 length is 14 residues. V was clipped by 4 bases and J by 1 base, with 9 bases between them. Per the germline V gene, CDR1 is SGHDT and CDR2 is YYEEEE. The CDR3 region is CASSPPRSNQPQHF. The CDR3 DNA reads TGTGCCAGCAGCCCTCCCCGAAGCAATCAGCCCCAGCATTTT.